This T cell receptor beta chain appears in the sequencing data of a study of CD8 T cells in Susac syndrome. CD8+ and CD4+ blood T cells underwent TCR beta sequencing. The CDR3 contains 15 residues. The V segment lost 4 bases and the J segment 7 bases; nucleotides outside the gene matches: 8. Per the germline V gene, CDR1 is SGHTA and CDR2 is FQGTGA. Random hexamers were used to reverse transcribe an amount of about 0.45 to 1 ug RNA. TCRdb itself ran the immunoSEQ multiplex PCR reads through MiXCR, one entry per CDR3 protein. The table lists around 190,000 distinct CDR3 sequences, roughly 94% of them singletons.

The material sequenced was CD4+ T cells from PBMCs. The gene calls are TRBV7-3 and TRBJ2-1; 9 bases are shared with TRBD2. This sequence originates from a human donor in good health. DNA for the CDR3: TGTGCCAGCAGCTGGTCGGCGGGAGGGTATAATGAGCAGTTCTTC. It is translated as CASSWSAGGYNEQFF.